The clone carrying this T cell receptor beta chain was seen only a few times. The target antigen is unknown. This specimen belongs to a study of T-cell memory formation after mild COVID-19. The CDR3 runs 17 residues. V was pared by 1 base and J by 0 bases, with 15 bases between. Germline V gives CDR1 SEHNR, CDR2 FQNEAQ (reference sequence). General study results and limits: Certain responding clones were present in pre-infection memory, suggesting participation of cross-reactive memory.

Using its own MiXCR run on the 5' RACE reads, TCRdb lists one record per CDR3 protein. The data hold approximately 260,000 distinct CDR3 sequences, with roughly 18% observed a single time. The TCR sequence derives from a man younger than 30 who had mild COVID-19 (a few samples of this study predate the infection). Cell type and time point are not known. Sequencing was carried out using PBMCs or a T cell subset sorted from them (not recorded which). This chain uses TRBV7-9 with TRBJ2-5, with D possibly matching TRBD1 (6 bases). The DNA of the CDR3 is TGTGCCAGCAGCTTAGGGGCACTGGACAGTCACCAAGAGACCCAGTACTTC. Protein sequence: CASSLGALDSHQETQYF.